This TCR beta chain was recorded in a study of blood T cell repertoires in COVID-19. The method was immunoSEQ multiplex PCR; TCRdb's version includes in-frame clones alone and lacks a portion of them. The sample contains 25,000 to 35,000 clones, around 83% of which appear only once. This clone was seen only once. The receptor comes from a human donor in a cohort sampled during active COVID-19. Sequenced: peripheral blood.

CDR3: CASSGVSSYNSPLHF. The CDR3 nucleotides are TGCGCCAGCAGTGGAGTAAGCTCCTATAATTCACCCCTCCACTTT. The chain uses TRBV10-1 and TRBJ1-6; no clear D. This CDR3 has 15 amino acids. Trimming pared 4 bases from V and 0 bases from J, leaving 7 bases between. Germline V gene sequence: CDR1 WNHNN, CDR2 SYGVQD (reference sequence).